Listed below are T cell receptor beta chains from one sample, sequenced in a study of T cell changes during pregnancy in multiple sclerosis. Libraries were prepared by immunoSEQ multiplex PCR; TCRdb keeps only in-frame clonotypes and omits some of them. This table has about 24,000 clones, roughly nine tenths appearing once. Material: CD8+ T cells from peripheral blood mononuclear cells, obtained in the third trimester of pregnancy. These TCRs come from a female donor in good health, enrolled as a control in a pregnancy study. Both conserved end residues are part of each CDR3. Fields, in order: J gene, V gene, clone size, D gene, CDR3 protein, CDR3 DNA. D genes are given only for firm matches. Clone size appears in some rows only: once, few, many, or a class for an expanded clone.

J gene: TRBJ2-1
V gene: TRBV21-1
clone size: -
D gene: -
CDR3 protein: CASNWPPWTGHNSYNEQFF
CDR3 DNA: TGTGCCAGCAACTGGCCCCCTTGGACAGGGCACAACTCCTACAATGAGCAGTTCTTC

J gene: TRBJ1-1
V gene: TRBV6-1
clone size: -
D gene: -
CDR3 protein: CASSGTVMNTEAFF
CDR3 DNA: TGTGCCAGCAGTGGAACGGTCATGAACACTGAAGCTTTCTTT

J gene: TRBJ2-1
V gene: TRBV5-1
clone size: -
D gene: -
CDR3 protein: CASSSVYEQFF
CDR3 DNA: TGCGCCAGCAGCTCCGTGTATGAGCAGTTCTTC

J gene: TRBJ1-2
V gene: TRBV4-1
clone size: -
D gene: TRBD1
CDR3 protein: CASSQGSTGIYGYTF
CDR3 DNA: TGCGCCAGCAGCCAGGGATCGACAGGGATCTATGGCTACACCTTC

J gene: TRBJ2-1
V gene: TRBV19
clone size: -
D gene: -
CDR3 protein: CASSTITGEQFF
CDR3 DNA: TGTGCCAGTAGTACCATAACAGGGGAGCAGTTCTTC

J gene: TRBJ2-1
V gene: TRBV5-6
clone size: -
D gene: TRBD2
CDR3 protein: CASSLGLAGYNEQFF
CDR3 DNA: TGTGCCAGCAGCTTGGGTCTAGCGGGTTACAATGAGCAGTTCTTC

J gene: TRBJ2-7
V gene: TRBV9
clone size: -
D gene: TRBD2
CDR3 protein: CASSAHSGPSYEQYF
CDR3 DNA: TGTGCCAGCAGCGCCCATAGCGGGCCTTCTTACGAGCAGTACTTC

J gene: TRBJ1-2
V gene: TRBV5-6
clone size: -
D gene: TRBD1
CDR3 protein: CASSFRAGGESHYGYTF
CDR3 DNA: TGTGCCAGCAGCTTCAGGGCAGGGGGCGAATCCCACTATGGCTACACCTTC

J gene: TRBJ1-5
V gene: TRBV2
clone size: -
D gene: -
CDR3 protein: CASSDRGVSNQPQHF
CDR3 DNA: TGTGCCAGCAGTGATAGGGGCGTCAGCAATCAGCCCCAGCATTTT

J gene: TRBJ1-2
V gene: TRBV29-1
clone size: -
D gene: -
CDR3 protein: CSVLEGQGGGYGYTF
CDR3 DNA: TGCAGCGTACTTGAAGGCCAGGGCGGGGGATATGGCTACACCTTC

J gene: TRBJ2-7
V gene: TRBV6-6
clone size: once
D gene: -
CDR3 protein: CASKRIGEQYF
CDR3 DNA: TGTGCCAGCAAGAGGATCGGCGAGCAGTACTTC

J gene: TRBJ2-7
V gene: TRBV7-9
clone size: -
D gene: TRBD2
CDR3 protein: CASSGPASGGSYEQYF
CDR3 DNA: TGTGCCAGCAGCGGACCCGCTAGCGGAGGGTCCTACGAGCAGTACTTC

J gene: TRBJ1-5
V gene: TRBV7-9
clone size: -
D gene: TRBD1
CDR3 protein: CASSSGGTGRQPQHF
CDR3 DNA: TGTGCCAGCAGCTCCGGGGGGACAGGGCGACAGCCCCAGCATTTT

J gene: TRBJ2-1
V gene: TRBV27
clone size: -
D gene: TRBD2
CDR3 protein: CASTRTSGTQVYNEQFF
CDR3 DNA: TGTGCCAGCACCCGGACTAGCGGGACTCAGGTCTACAATGAGCAGTTCTTC

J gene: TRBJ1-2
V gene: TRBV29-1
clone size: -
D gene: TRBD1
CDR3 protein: CSVWTGRGYTF
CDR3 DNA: TGCAGCGTTTGGACAGGAAGGGGCTACACCTTC

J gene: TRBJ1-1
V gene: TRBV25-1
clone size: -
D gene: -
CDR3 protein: CASSEYAGGKNTEAFF
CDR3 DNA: TGTGCCAGCAGTGAATACGCGGGGGGTAAGAACACTGAAGCTTTCTTT

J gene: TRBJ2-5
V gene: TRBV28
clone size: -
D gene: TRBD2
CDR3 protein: CASNQPGLAGGPGETQYF
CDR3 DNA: TGTGCCAGCAACCAGCCGGGACTAGCGGGAGGGCCGGGAGAGACCCAGTACTTC

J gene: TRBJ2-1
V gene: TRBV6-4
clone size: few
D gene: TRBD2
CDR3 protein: CASSEEAGEYNEQFF
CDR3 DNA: TGTGCCAGCAGTGAGGAAGCGGGAGAGTACAATGAGCAGTTCTTC

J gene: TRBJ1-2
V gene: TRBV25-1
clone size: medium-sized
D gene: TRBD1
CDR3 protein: CASSGQFILGQTNYGYTF
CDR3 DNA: TGTGCCAGCAGTGGACAATTCATACTGGGACAGACCAACTATGGCTACACCTTC

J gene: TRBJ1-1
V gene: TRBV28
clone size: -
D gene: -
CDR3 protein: CASSFRQLNTEAFF
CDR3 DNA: TGTGCCAGCAGTTTTCGACAGCTGAACACTGAAGCTTTCTTT

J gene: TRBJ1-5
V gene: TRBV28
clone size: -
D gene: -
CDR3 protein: CASSYGGDSNQPQHF
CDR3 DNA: TGTGCCAGCAGTTATGGCGGGGATAGCAATCAGCCCCAGCATTTT

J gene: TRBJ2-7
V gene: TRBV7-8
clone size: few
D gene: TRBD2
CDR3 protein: CASSSPGLAGNFYEQYF
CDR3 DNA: TGTGCCAGCAGCTCCCCGGGACTAGCGGGAAATTTTTACGAGCAGTACTTC

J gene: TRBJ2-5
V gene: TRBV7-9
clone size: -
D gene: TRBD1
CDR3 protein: CASGPTGGETQYF
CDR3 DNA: TGTGCCAGCGGTCCCACAGGGGGAGAGACCCAGTACTTC

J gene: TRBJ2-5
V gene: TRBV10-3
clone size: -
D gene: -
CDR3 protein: CAISEWGLGTHWDQETQYF
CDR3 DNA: TGTGCCATCAGTGAGTGGGGACTCGGGACCCATTGGGACCAAGAGACCCAGTACTTC

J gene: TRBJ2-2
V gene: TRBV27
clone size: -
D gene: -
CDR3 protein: CASSFLGLSTGELFF
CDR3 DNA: TGTGCCAGCAGTTTTCTGGGACTGAGCACCGGGGAGCTGTTTTTT

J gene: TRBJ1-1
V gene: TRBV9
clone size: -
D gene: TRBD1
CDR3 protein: CASSVTGGLMNTEAFF
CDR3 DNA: TGTGCCAGCAGCGTGACAGGGGGACTGATGAACACTGAAGCTTTCTTT

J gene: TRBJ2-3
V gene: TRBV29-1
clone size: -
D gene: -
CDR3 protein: CSVECEFSHTDTQYF
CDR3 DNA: TGCAGCGTTGAATGCGAGTTTAGCCACACAGATACGCAGTATTTT

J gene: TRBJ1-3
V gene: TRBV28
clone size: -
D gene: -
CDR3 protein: CASSLPPLTGPLAGNTIYF
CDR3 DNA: TGTGCCAGCAGCCTTCCCCCCTTGACAGGTCCTCTTGCTGGAAACACCATATATTTT